Listed below are T cell receptor beta chains from one sample, sequenced in a study of prognosis after radiotherapy for stage I lung cancer. TCRdb recomputed calls from the multiplex PCR reads with MiXCR, one row per CDR3 protein. The top ten hold roughly a third of the sample, which has 30,000 or so distinct CDR3 sequences, 25% to 40% seen once. The source was PBMCs, collected before or after stereotactic body radiation therapy (not recorded which). These TCRs come from a donor over 45 with non-small cell lung cancer. The conserved cysteine and the conserved F or W are not part of the CDR3 here. The order of the fields is J gene, V gene, CDR3 protein.

J: TRBJ2-2
V: TRBV6-1
CDR3: ASSTQSPSSGELF

J: TRBJ1-1
V: TRBV3-1
CDR3: ASSQGSQARRYAF

J: TRBJ2-1
V: TRBV19
CDR3: ASSVRDTNEQF

J: TRBJ2-1
V: TRBV6-9
CDR3: ASSYTPRRGRAYNEQF

J: TRBJ2-7
V: TRBV11-2
CDR3: ASSLGSTWGEGSYEQY

J: TRBJ2-7
V: TRBV6-2/TRBV6-3
CDR3: ASSPPGGYEQY

J: TRBJ2-2
V: TRBV18
CDR3: ASSQLTVSTGELF

J: TRBJ2-5
V: TRBV7-3
CDR3: ASSLGEAETQY

J: TRBJ2-2
V: TRBV19
CDR3: ASQQGDTGELF

J: TRBJ2-1
V: TRBV29-1
CDR3: SAPEGTGVYNEQF

J: TRBJ2-1
V: TRBV20-1
CDR3: SAQRPIRISTYNEQF

J: TRBJ2-2
V: TRBV5-1
CDR3: ASSPGVGSNTGELF

J: TRBJ2-7
V: TRBV2
CDR3: ASSGPRAEITYEQY

J: TRBJ2-3
V: TRBV20-1
CDR3: SATRRGRTSTDTQY

J: TRBJ2-3
V: TRBV5-6
CDR3: ASSLVGTSGTTDTQY

J: TRBJ2-7
V: TRBV20-1
CDR3: SARGGSAADEQY

J: TRBJ2-1
V: TRBV19
CDR3: ASSQTGFSYNEQF

J: TRBJ1-5
V: TRBV20-1
CDR3: SAREDQNQPQH

J: TRBJ2-3
V: TRBV20-1
CDR3: SVVTSEDTQY

J: TRBJ2-5
V: TRBV25-1
CDR3: ASSALSYGGGGQETQY

J: TRBJ2-7
V: TRBV27
CDR3: ASSFGAEQPLEQY

J: TRBJ2-3
V: TRBV5-1
CDR3: ASQTSGSSDTQY

J: TRBJ1-1
V: TRBV28
CDR3: ASSLWQMNTEAF

J: TRBJ2-2
V: TRBV6-1
CDR3: ASESRGNTGELF

J: TRBJ1-4
V: TRBV5-1
CDR3: ASSPVPWETNEKLF

J: TRBJ2-5
V: TRBV19
CDR3: ASSITGARETQY

J: TRBJ1-1
V: TRBV12-3/TRBV12-4
CDR3: ASSFGGGNTEAF

J: TRBJ2-1
V: TRBV10-3
CDR3: AISDLAIRNEQF

J: TRBJ1-2
V: TRBV6-5
CDR3: ASSFGQGNRYGYT

J: TRBJ2-7
V: TRBV12-3/TRBV12-4
CDR3: ASSPDTFYEQY

J: TRBJ1-3
V: TRBV2
CDR3: ATPGRGVNTIY

J: TRBJ2-7
V: TRBV24-1
CDR3: ATSDLGLADSYEQY

J: TRBJ2-2
V: TRBV5-6
CDR3: ASSFRRSNTGELF

J: TRBJ2-3
V: TRBV5-1
CDR3: ASSPGTLGPTDTQY

J: TRBJ2-6
V: TRBV24-1
CDR3: ATSGGGTGFDSWANVLT